This TCR beta chain was recorded in a study of blood T cells in healthy people across ages. Regarding the study as a whole: Donors of long life had a larger count of naive CD4+ cells and greater diversity than aged donors. Diversity of TCR beta per million T cells declined in a roughly linear way with age. Without sorted subsets, naive and antigen-experienced compartments could not be conclusively compared.

Primers used in a second PCR of about 7 to 12 cycles were a sample-barcoded 5' primer and a J-beta primer mix. TCRdb re-analysed the 5' RACE reads in MiXCR, keeping a single row per CDR3 protein. The table lists over 550,000 distinct CDR3 sequences, 25% to 35% of them singletons. This clonotype was observed at least ten times. Its cognate antigen is unknown. The CDR3 has 13 residues. Trimming left V 4 bases short and J 3 bases short, with 10 bases between. Germline loops: CDR1 MNHNS, CDR2 SASEGT. The clonotype comes from a woman over 75 in good health. Specimen: blood. The chain is built from TRBV6-1 and TRBJ2-7; D unresolved. The CDR3 sequence is CASSVGKYYEQYF. The CDR3 nucleotides read TGTGCCAGCAGTGTAGGCAAATACTACGAGCAGTACTTC.